These 29 T cell receptor beta chains came from one sample sequenced in a study of T-cell reconstitution after alpha-beta-depleted transplantation in children. Preparation of the TCRbeta library used unique molecular identifiers. From the PCR reads, TCRdb called clonotypes with MiXCR, one entry per CDR3 protein. Seen here are fewer than 700,000 distinct CDR3 sequences, more than 20% observed once, and the top ten hold 13% to 15%. The material was PBMCs, mostly from graft donor cells, obtained 360 days after TCRalphabeta/CD19-depleted stem cell transplant. Receptors originate from a boy under three years old who had a stem cell transplant for acute myeloid leukemia, so the T cells may come from the graft donor.

This clonotype was seen a handful of times. V is TRBV12-3 or TRBV12-4 and J is TRBJ2-7; D might be TRBD2 (5 bases). The CDR3 sequence is 13 residues long. V was shortened by 3 bases and J by 2 bases, with 8 bases between the two germline ends. The CDR3 reads CASSFGKAYEQYF. In DNA, the CDR3 is TGTGCCAGCAGTTTCGGGAAAGCCTACGAGCAGTACTTC.

This clonotype has a count of ten or more. CDR3 bases: TGCAGTGCTAGAGATCGAGGACAGGTGGATAATTCACCCCTCCACTTT. It specifies CSARDRGQVDNSPLHF. The chain links TRBV20-1 to TRBJ1-6, with 7 bases fitting TRBD1. The CDR3 is 16 residues long. CDR1 is DFQATT and CDR2 is SNEGSKA in the germline V gene (reference sequence). V trimming: 0 bases; J trimming: 5 bases; junction bases outside the gene matches: 7.

V is TRBV29-1 and J is TRBJ2-5, with TRBD1 matching 12 bases. Germline CDR1 SQVTM, CDR2 ANQGSEA. This CDR3 comprises 23 residues. With V trimmed by 4 bases and J by 3 bases, 30 bases remained unmatched. CDR3 sequence: CSVVVFGEAGQGAGAILKETQYF. The DNA of the CDR3 is TGCAGCGTTGTAGTATTCGGCGAAGCGGGACAGGGGGCCGGGGCGATCCTAAAAGAGACCCAGTACTTC.

The chain carries TRBV7-9 and TRBJ2-3, with a tentative D call TRBD2 (5 bases). CDR1 SEHNR and CDR2 FQNEAQ come from the germline V gene (reference sequence). The CDR3 extends over 15 amino acids. Trimming cost V 0 bases and J 5 bases, with 12 bases left between them. For the CDR3, the DNA is TGTGCCAGCAGCTTAGCGCCAACCCGGGAAGATACGCAGTATTTT. Amino acid sequence: CASSLAPTREDTQYF.

In its sample, this clonotype was seen many times. V and J are TRBV24-1 and TRBJ1-1; D remains unclear. The CDR3 is 12 residues long. Germline V CDR1 and CDR2: KGHDR, SFDVKD. Trimming took 1 base from V and 10 from J, leaving 9 bases between them. CDR3 bases: TGTGCCACCAGTGATTTAACGGGGAGAGCTTTCTTT. This codes for CATSDLTGRAFF.

The sample holds a few counts of this clonotype. The chain has TRBV6-5 and TRBJ1-2; 8 nucleotides line up with TRBD1. J gave up 2 bases and V 2 bases, and 4 bases lay outside the gene matches. Germline V gene sequence: CDR1 MNHEY, CDR2 SVGAGI. This CDR3 comprises 15 residues. The CDR3 DNA reads TGTGCCAGCAGTTACGAACGGACAGGGAACTATGGCTACACCTTC. This gives the protein CASSYERTGNYGYTF.

This clonotype appeared a few times. This chain uses TRBV12-3 or TRBV12-4 with TRBJ1-3, with D unclear. Between the trimmed V and J ends, which lost 9 bases and 0 bases, there was a span of 12 bases. The CDR3 spans 14 residues. The CDR3 region has the DNA TGTGCCAGTTACGGGTGGGTCTCTGGAAACACCATATATTTT. It is translated as CASYGWVSGNTIYF.

This clonotype was seen more than once but under ten times. The chain links TRBV12-3 or TRBV12-4 to TRBJ1-5, with unresolved D. The V end lost 3 bases, the J end lost 5 bases, and 14 bases lay between the germline ends. The CDR3 spans 15 residues. CDR3 region: CASSFGREVDQPQHF. CDR3 in DNA: TGTGCCAGCAGTTTCGGCCGGGAAGTTGATCAGCCCCAGCATTTT.

V is TRBV11-2 and J is TRBJ2-7; D gene unclear. The ends were cut back, 3 bases at V and 6 bases at J, with 9 bases in the middle. Germline CDR1 is SGHAT and CDR2 is FQNNGV. The CDR3 runs 12 residues. The CDR3 region is CASSLGPREQYF. The CDR3 region has the DNA TGTGCCAGCAGCTTGGGCCCCCGCGAGCAGTACTTC.

The chain links TRBV29-1 to TRBJ1-2; D is perhaps TRBD1 (5 bases). The V end was cut by 4 bases, the J end by 8 bases, with 23 bases between. The germline V gene has CDR1 SQVTM and CDR2 ANQGSEA. The length of the CDR3 is 15 residues. The CDR3 DNA reads TGCAGCGTTGTTGTTTTAGGAGGGGCGCGTAGGGGCTACACCTTC. Protein sequence: CSVVVLGGARRGYTF.

In regard to this clonotype: Germline is not matched at one junction end, which may reflect a read error. The chain carries TRBV11-2 and TRBJ2-1; 7 bases line up with TRBD1. Germline CDR1 and CDR2: SGHAT and FQNNGV. CDR3 length: 14 amino acids. The CDR3 loop reads CVSSLGDSYNEQFF. CDR3 DNA sequence: TGTGTCAGCAGCTTAGGGGACAGTTACAATGAGCAGTTCTTC. Full variable domain (outside the CDR3, taken from reference TRBV11-2 and TRBJ2-1): EAGVAQSPRYKIIEKRQSVAFWCNPISGHATLYWYQQILGQGPKLLIQFQNNGVVDDSQLPKDRFSAERLKGVDSTLKIQPAKLEDSAVYLCVSSLGDSYNEQFFGPGTRLTVL.

In this sample, this clonotype turned up a few times. V and J are TRBV6-1 and TRBJ2-7; 9 nucleotides match TRBD1. Per the germline V gene, CDR1 is MNHNS and CDR2 is SASEGT. Germline trimming cut 6 bases from V and 2 bases from J; bases unmatched to any gene: 2. The CDR3 consists of 13 residues. This CDR3 reads CASRDRGTYEQYF. The CDR3 DNA sequence: TGTGCCAGCAGGGACAGGGGAACCTACGAGCAGTACTTC.

This clonotype was found many times. The rearrangement joins TRBV20-1 to TRBJ2-7, with D tentatively TRBD1 (5 bases). V lost 2 bases and J lost 2, with 7 bases in between. This CDR3 contains 12 residues. Germline-derived CDR1 and CDR2 are DFQATT and SNEGSKA (reference sequence). CDR3 in amino acids: CSARQGPYEQYV. CDR3 DNA sequence: TGCAGTGCTAGACAGGGCCCCTACGAGCAGTACGTC.

The sample holds a few counts of this clonotype. V is TRBV7-9 and J is TRBJ2-3, with D unclear. V lost 5 bases and J lost 10, with 10 bases in between. CDR3 length: 11 residues. Germline-derived CDR1 and CDR2 are SEHNR and FQNEAQ (reference sequence). The CDR3 DNA follows: TGTGCCAGCAGCGGGGAAGTAGCGCAGTATTTT. Encoded protein: CASSGEVAQYF.

This chain connects TRBV4-3 to TRBJ2-7; TRBD1 matches at 8 bases. CDR3 size: 15 residues. V shed 0 bases and J 4 bases; nucleotides not matched to a gene: 5. Germline V gene lookup returns CDR1 LGHNA and CDR2 YSLEER. CDR3 nucleotides: TGCGCCAGCAGCCAAGACCAGGGGGCGCTTTACGAGCAGTACTTC. Translation gives CASSQDQGALYEQYF.

The chain links TRBV20-1 to TRBJ2-7; 7 bases fit TRBD1. Germline V gene data show CDR1 as DFQATT and CDR2 as SNEGSKA (reference sequence). The CDR3 is 14 residues long. The V and J ends lost 3 bases and 4 bases, in that order; junction bases with no gene match: 9. CDR3 region: CSARWGRTGYEQYV. In DNA, the CDR3 is TGCAGTGCTAGGTGGGGCCGGACAGGATACGAGCAGTACGTC.

In this sample, this clonotype turned up many times. The chain couples TRBV18 to TRBJ1-6; D might be TRBD1 (5 bases). V lost 4 bases and J 12 bases, leaving 10 bases between the germline ends. The CDR3 consists of 12 residues. In germline, CDR1 is KGHSH, CDR2 LQKENI. In DNA, the CDR3 is TGTGCCAGCTCACTCCAGGGATTACCCCTCCACTTT. Translation gives CASSLQGLPLHF.

The sample holds a few counts of this clonotype. The chain recombines TRBV6-5 with TRBJ1-1; D is ambiguous. Trimming took 4 bases from V and 3 from J, leaving 21 bases between them. The germline V gene has CDR1 MNHEY and CDR2 SVGAGI. This CDR3 has 17 residues. Written as DNA, the CDR3 is TGTGCCAGCAGTTTTCTATTGGACGTCAATCGAGACACTGAAGCTTTCTTT. Encoded protein: CASSFLLDVNRDTEAFF.

In this sample, this clonotype turned up many times. This rearrangement joins TRBV12-3 or TRBV12-4 to TRBJ2-7, with D maybe TRBD1 (6 bases). The CDR3 length is 13 residues. V lost 4 bases and J lost 2, with 9 bases in between. The CDR3 region is CASSSAGAYEQYV. As DNA, the CDR3 is TGTGCCAGCAGTTCGGCAGGGGCCTACGAGCAGTACGTC.

This clonotype is a singleton in its sample. The chain uses TRBV15 and TRBJ2-7, with a tentative D call TRBD2 (5 bases). CDR1 and CDR2 from the germline V gene are LNHNV and YYDKDF (reference sequence). The CDR3 has 14 residues. V was cut by 1 base and J by 0 bases, with 7 bases left in between. The CDR3 DNA reads TGTGCCACCAGCAGAGCCGGAGGCTCCTACGAGCAGTACGTC. This sequence encodes CATSRAGGSYEQYV.

Regarding this clonotype: A much larger clone differs from this one at a single base, so this may be a read error. CDR3 bases: TGCAGCGTGAGAGTCCAGGGGGGGAACACTGAAGCTTTCTTT. Translated, it gives CSVRVQGGNTEAFF. The chain recombines TRBV29-1 with TRBJ1-1; TRBD1 matches 7 bases. The J segment lost 1 base and the V segment lost 6 bases, leaving 8 bases of the junction unmatched. Germline CDR1 and CDR2: SQVTM and ANQGSEA. This CDR3 has 14 residues.

J is TRBJ1-4 and V is TRBV9; TRBD1 matches at 7 bases. Unmatched junction bases numbered 13, after V lost 4 bases and J lost 7 bases. The germline CDR1 and CDR2 sequences are SGDLS and YYNGEE. This CDR3 spans 16 amino acids. The CDR3 DNA reads TGTGCCAGCAGCCCCAGGGGTAACAGGGGCACTGAAAAACTGTTTTTT. Protein sequence: CASSPRGNRGTEKLFF.

The rearrangement links TRBV12-3 or TRBV12-4 to TRBJ2-5; D might be TRBD1 (5 bases). The CDR3 is 15 residues long. Trimming removed 5 bases from V and 3 bases from J, with 16 bases in between. In DNA, the CDR3 is TGTGCCAGCAGTCCTATTAGGGGCCTAGAAGAGACCCAGTACTTC. It is translated as CASSPIRGLEETQYF.

There are many counts of this clonotype. V gene TRBV5-6 combines with J gene TRBJ1-1, with D possibly TRBD1 on 6 matching bases. Germline CDR1 is SGHDT and CDR2 is YYEEEE. V was trimmed by 1 base and J by 2 bases, leaving 9 bases between them. This CDR3 has 14 amino acids. The CDR3 DNA reads as TGTGCCAGCAGCTTGCTACAGGGTAACACTGAAGCTTTCTTT. It specifies CASSLLQGNTEAFF. Variable domain in full (rest from reference TRBV5-6 and TRBJ1-1): DAGVTQSPTHLIKTRGQQVTLRCSPKSGHDTVSWYQQALGQGPQFIFQYYEEEERQRGNFPDRFSGHQFPNYSSELNVNALLLGDSALYLCASSLLQGNTEAFFGQGTRLTVV.

This clonotype showed up just a few times. This sequence joins TRBV20-1 and TRBJ2-6; tentatively, D is TRBD1 (6 bases). In germline, CDR1 is DFQATT, CDR2 SNEGSKA (reference sequence). The CDR3 covers 15 residues. Deletions cut 2 bases from V and 0 bases from J, with 8 bases between. DNA of the CDR3: TGCAGTGCTAGACAGGGGATCTCTGGGGCCAACGTCCTGACTTTC. Translation: CSARQGISGANVLTF.

This clonotype was observed a handful of times. The gene calls are TRBV28 and TRBJ1-1; possible D gene TRBD1, 5 bases. Germline CDR1 MDHEN, CDR2 SYDVKM. V was pared by 7 bases and J by 1 base, with 16 bases between. This CDR3 spans 15 amino acids. Here the CDR3 reads CASIEGGGGNTEAFF. CDR3 bases: TGTGCCAGCATCGAGGGAGGCGGGGGGAACACTGAAGCTTTCTTT. The complete variable domain, with remaining parts taken from reference TRBV28 and TRBJ1-1, reads DVKVTQSSRYLVKRTGEKVFLECVQDMDHENMFWYRQDPGLGLRLIYFSYDVKMKEKGDIPEGYSVSREKKERFSLILESASTNQTSMYLCASIEGGGGNTEAFFGQGTRLTVV.

This clonotype was observed at least ten times. The rearrangement links TRBV6-5 to TRBJ2-3; D possibly corresponds to TRBD1 (5 bases). The V end was cut by 0 bases, the J end by 0 bases, with 13 bases between. CDR3 size: 17 residues. Germline values: CDR1 MNHEY, CDR2 SVGAGI. CDR3 DNA: TGTGCCAGCAGTTACTCGATTTACAGGACCAGCACAGATACGCAGTATTTT. Protein sequence: CASSYSIYRTSTDTQYF.

This clonotype has a count of ten or more. J is TRBJ2-3 and V is TRBV28; 8 nucleotides line up with TRBD2. The CDR3 has 15 residues. Germline V gene lookup returns CDR1 MDHEN and CDR2 SYDVKM. Trimming at V came to 11 bases and at J to 0 bases, leaving 10 bases not matched to a gene. The CDR3: CALSGGDSSTDTQYF. CDR3 DNA sequence: TGTGCCTTGTCCGGGGGGGACTCCAGCACAGATACGCAGTATTTT.

This clonotype was detected a few times. The chain couples TRBV6-1 to TRBJ2-5; D is possibly TRBD1 (5 bases). The CDR3 extends over 15 amino acids. The germline V gene encodes CDR1 MNHNS and CDR2 SASEGT. V lost 4 bases, J lost 1 base, and 13 bases lay in between. The CDR3 is CASSADRRGQETQYF. CDR3 coding DNA: TGTGCCAGCAGTGCAGACCGTAGGGGCCAAGAGACCCAGTACTTC.